Listed below are T cell receptor beta chains from one sample, sequenced in a study of blood T cell repertoires in COVID-19. Only in-frame clones appear in the TCRdb table, and some are missing; sequencing was by immunoSEQ multiplex PCR. The table lists roughly 410,000 clones, around 87% of them singletons, with over 2% in the top ten. The sample taken for sequencing was peripheral blood. The receptors shown here come from a woman aged 60-75 years with COVID-19, enrolled during active disease. Each CDR3 is given with its conserved first and last residue. A D gene is named only where the DNA matches it firmly. The size entry is marked missing in some rows and otherwise reads once, few, many or a size class.

TRBJ1-2 | TRBV19 | NA | NA | TGTGCCAGTAGTCCCCAAGGGTTGGGAGTTGACTATGGCTACACCTTC | CASSPQGLGVDYGYTF
TRBJ2-5 | TRBV5-1 | NA | NA | TGCGCCAGCAGCCCACCCAAAACTATTCAGTGGCAAGAGACCCAGTACTTC | CASSPPKTIQWQETQYF
TRBJ1-5 | TRBV28 | NA | NA | TGTGCCAGCAGTTTAAGGGGGAAGGGCAATCAGCCCCAGCATTTT | CASSLRGKGNQPQHF
TRBJ2-5 | TRBV18 | TRBD2 | NA | TGTGCCAGCTCACCGACCAGTGGGCGGGGGAGAGAGACCCAGTACTTC | CASSPTSGRGRETQYF
TRBJ2-5 | TRBV5-1 | TRBD2 | NA | TGCGCCAGCAGCTTGGAAGCGGGGGGGCCGGAGACCCAGTACTTC | CASSLEAGGPETQYF
TRBJ2-3 | TRBV27 | NA | once | TGTGCCAGCAGTTTCCATAGCACAGATACGCAGTATTTT | CASSFHSTDTQYF
TRBJ2-2 | TRBV11-3 | NA | NA | TGTGCCAGCAGCTCGTCGACGGGGAACACCGGGGAGCTGTTTTTT | CASSSSTGNTGELFF
TRBJ1-5 | TRBV3-1/TRBV3-2 | NA | few | TGTGCCAGCAGCCATGGGACACTAAATCAGCCCCAGCATTTT | CASSHGTLNQPQHF
TRBJ1-2 | TRBV6-5 | TRBD1 | few | TGTGCCAGCAGCGTCCGGGACAGACGACTCTATGGCTACACCTTC | CASSVRDRRLYGYTF
TRBJ1-1 | TRBV9 | NA | NA | TGTGCCAGCAGCGTAGCGGGGGGCGGGAACACTGAAGCTTTCTTT | CASSVAGGGNTEAFF
TRBJ1-4 | TRBV5-1 | NA | NA | TGCGCCAGCAGGGCCTCACCTGCAACTAATGAAAAACTGTTTTTT | CASRASPATNEKLFF
TRBJ2-1 | TRBV5-1 | TRBD2 | NA | TGCGCCAGTCGCCGAGCGGGGGGAACCTACAATGAGCAGTTCTTC | CASRRAGGTYNEQFF
TRBJ1-3 | TRBV7-2 | NA | NA | TGTGCCAGCAGCCCGCCCCGGGGGGGGGAAACCATATATTTT | CASSPPRGGETIYF
TRBJ1-4 | TRBV3-1/TRBV3-2 | NA | NA | TGTGCCAGCAGCCAAAACAGCAATGAAAAACTGTTTTTT | CASSQNSNEKLFF
TRBJ2-5 | TRBV13 | TRBD2 | NA | TGTGCCAGCAGCCTCCGCACTAGCGGGGGGTACCAAGAGACCCAGTACTTC | CASSLRTSGGYQETQYF
TRBJ1-2 | TRBV15 | NA | NA | TGTGCCACCAGCAGAGGGGTGGGAGACGGCTATGGCTACACCTTC | CATSRGVGDGYGYTF
TRBJ2-3 | TRBV7-2 | NA | NA | TGTGCCAGCAGCTTAGGCCCTACCGGGGGGCAGGATACGCAGTATTTT | CASSLGPTGGQDTQYF
TRBJ1-1 | TRBV5-1 | TRBD1 | NA | TGCGCCAGCAGCATACCGGGACAGGGGGCAGCTTTCTTT | CASSIPGQGAAFF
TRBJ2-7 | TRBV5-5 | TRBD1 | NA | TGTGCCAGCAGCTTGCTGACAGGGACGATCTCCTACGAGCAGTACTTC | CASSLLTGTISYEQYF
TRBJ2-5 | TRBV27 | NA | NA | TGTGCCAGCAGTGGAAGAGGACTACCACAAGAGACCCAGTACTTC | CASSGRGLPQETQYF
TRBJ1-2 | TRBV6-5 | NA | NA | TGTGCCAGCAGTTACAGGGAAGAGGGCTATGGCTACACCTTC | CASSYREEGYGYTF
TRBJ2-1 | TRBV15 | TRBD1 | NA | TGTGCCACCAGCAGAGGGCAGGGGGTGAGGGACAATGAGCAGTTCTTC | CATSRGQGVRDNEQFF
TRBJ1-2 | TRBV5-6 | NA | NA | TGTGCCAGCAGCACGACAGCCTATGGCTACACCTTC | CASSTTAYGYTF
TRBJ2-1 | TRBV24-1 | NA | NA | TGTGCCACCAGTGCCGCTGAGGGGGGGTTGTACAATGAGCAGTTCTTC | CATSAAEGGLYNEQFF
TRBJ2-1 | TRBV11-1 | NA | NA | TGTGCCAGCAGTTCAACAGGAGTTGAGCAGTTCTTC | CASSSTGVEQFF
TRBJ2-7 | TRBV11-3 | NA | NA | TGTGCCAGCAGCTTGACCGGGGGCTACGAGCAGTACTTC | CASSLTGGYEQYF
TRBJ2-2 | TRBV7-9 | TRBD1 | NA | TGTGCCAGCCCCTTAGGACGGGACAGTCTCCCGAACACCGGGGAGCTGTTTTTT | CASPLGRDSLPNTGELFF
TRBJ2-2 | TRBV13 | NA | NA | TGTGCCAGCAGCTTAGGACGGGGGGAGCTGTTTTTT | CASSLGRGELFF